The 18 T cell receptor beta chains listed next were all sequenced from one sample in a study of blood T cell repertoires in COVID-19. Only in-frame clones appear in the TCRdb table, and some are missing; sequencing was by immunoSEQ multiplex PCR. Of about 81,000 clones in the sample, about 95% were seen once. The sequencing input was peripheral blood. The origin of the receptors is a human donor with active COVID-19. The donor label of this sample is uncertain.

The chain couples TRBV6-5 to TRBJ2-3, with D possibly being TRBD1 (5 bases). The CDR3 spans 12 residues. Trimming removed 8 bases at V and 4 bases at J, with 10 bases between. Per the germline V gene, CDR1 is MNHEY and CDR2 is SVGAGI. The CDR3 here is CASGRQPDTQYF. The CDR3 DNA is TGTGCCAGCGGTCGACAGCCAGATACGCAGTATTTT.

This clone has more than one count but fewer than ten. This rearrangement joins TRBV9 to TRBJ2-7; 10 bases match TRBD2. Trimming removed 4 bases from V and 4 bases from J; junction bases left unmatched: 5. The CDR3 is 14 residues long. CDR1 is SGDLS, CDR2 YYNGEE, per germline. The CDR3 region is CASSLWTSGYEQYF. CDR3 DNA: TGTGCCAGCAGCTTATGGACTAGCGGTTACGAGCAGTACTTC.

In this sample, this clone turned up once. This chain links TRBV27 with TRBJ1-1, with TRBD1 as a possible D gene (5 bases). The CDR3 sequence is 14 residues long. Deletions cut 4 bases from V and 1 base from J, with 10 bases between. Germline CDR1 reads MNHEY; CDR2 reads SMNVEV (reference sequence). The CDR3 nucleotides read TGTGCCAGCAGTTCACAGGTTAGGAACACTGAAGCTTTCTTT. Translating gives CASSSQVRNTEAFF.

This clone appeared once. V gene TRBV2 combines with J gene TRBJ2-5; 14 bases match TRBD2. Germline V gives CDR1 SNHLY, CDR2 FYNNEI. Trimming cost V 7 bases and J 1 base; bases outside gene matches: 5. The CDR3 extends over 16 amino acids. The CDR3 here is CASTRLAGGPQETQYF. The CDR3 DNA is TGTGCCAGCACCAGACTAGCGGGAGGGCCCCAAGAGACCCAGTACTTC. Based on the CDR3 plus reference TRBV2 and TRBJ2-5, the full variable domain is EPEVTQTPSHQVTQMGQEVILRCVPISNHLYFYWYRQILGQKVEFLVSFYNNEISEKSEIFDDQFSVERPDGSNFTLKIRSTKLEDSAMYFCASTRLAGGPQETQYFGPGTRLLVL.

V and J are TRBV29-1 and TRBJ2-1; 7 nucleotides align to TRBD2. CDR1 and CDR2 (germline): SQVTM, ANQGSEA. Trimming took 6 bases from V and 1 from J; bases not matched to a gene: 3. CDR3 size: 13 residues. The CDR3 is CSVVSGSYNEQFF. In nucleotides, the CDR3 is TGCAGCGTCGTTAGCGGGTCCTACAATGAGCAGTTCTTC.

This clone was recorded only once. V is TRBV7-9 and J is TRBJ2-1; weak D call: TRBD1 (5 bases). In germline, CDR1 is SEHNR, CDR2 FQNEAQ (reference sequence). The CDR3 is 15 residues long. V was trimmed by 5 bases and J by 4 bases, leaving 15 bases between them. DNA for the CDR3: TGTGCCAGCAGCCCAATCCCCGCAGGGTACAATGAGCAGTTCTTC. It is translated as CASSPIPAGYNEQFF.

This clone has just a few counts. The chain uses TRBV10-3 and TRBJ1-5; possibly TRBD1 for D (5 bases). The germline CDR1 and CDR2 sequences are ENHRY and SYGVKD. The CDR3 contains 18 residues. V was shortened by 0 bases and J by 0 bases, with 15 bases between the two germline ends. CDR3: CAISESLGGEYSNQPQHF. The DNA for the CDR3 is TGTGCCATCAGTGAGTCGTTGGGAGGGGAGTATAGCAATCAGCCCCAGCATTTT.

This rearrangement joins TRBV21-1 to TRBJ2-7; TRBD2 reflects the table's D call only, with no check against the DNA. TRBV21-1 is noted as a pseudogene. The CDR3 loop spans 16 amino acids. The CDR3 spells CASPSPYLSPAYEQYF. The CDR3 DNA reads as TGTGCCAGCCCCTCCCCCTATTTAAGTCCGGCCTACGAGCAGTACTTC.

The chain recombines TRBV27 with TRBJ1-4; possible D gene TRBD1, 5 bases. The germline gives CDR1 MNHEY, CDR2 SMNVEV (reference sequence). V gave up 6 bases and J gave up 7 bases, with 12 bases separating them. The CDR3 consists of 13 residues. The CDR3 sequence: CASRRGAVEKLFF. CDR3 coding DNA: TGTGCCAGCAGGCGGGGCGCGGTTGAAAAACTGTTTTTT.

This chain joins TRBV6-5 and TRBJ1-3, with D possibly TRBD1 on 6 matching bases. The germline V gene encodes CDR1 MNHEY and CDR2 SVGAGI. Trimming cost V 11 bases and J 3 bases, with 17 bases left between them. This CDR3 has 14 residues. The DNA for the CDR3 is TGTGCCGGGGCAATACAGGGAATTGGAAACACCATATATTTT. This encodes CAGAIQGIGNTIYF.

This chain uses TRBV20-1 with TRBJ1-1; D gene ambiguous. The CDR3 spans 11 residues. Germline V CDR1 and CDR2: DFQATT, SNEGSKA (reference sequence). CDR3 bases: TGCAGCCACTTGAGGAACACTGAAGCTTTCTTT. Translation: CSHLRNTEAFF.

The CDR3 nucleotides are TGTGCCAGCAGCGCAGGAGGCCCCACTGAGCAGTTCTTC. Translation: CASSAGGPTEQFF. The V and J genes are TRBV7-8 and TRBJ2-1; perhaps TRBD2 as D (5 bases). V lost 5 bases and J 9 bases, leaving 14 bases between the germline ends. Looked up from germline, CDR1 is SGHVS and CDR2 is FQNEAQ. The length of the CDR3 is 13 residues.

The V and J genes are TRBV7-2 and TRBJ2-1, with 9 bases aligning to TRBD1. Germline V gives CDR1 SGHTA, CDR2 FQGNSA. The junction had 5 bases not matched to a gene; V was cut back by 5 bases and J by 3 bases. The CDR3 is 15 amino acids. The CDR3 DNA reads TGTGCCAGCAGCCAGGACAGGGGCGGCTACAATGAGCAGTTCTTC. It encodes CASSQDRGGYNEQFF.

The V gene is TRBV7-6, the J gene TRBJ2-2, with TRBD2 as a possible D gene (5 bases). V was pared by 1 base and J by 4 bases, with 13 bases between. This CDR3 region has 16 residues. Germline V gene data show CDR1 as SGHVS and CDR2 as FNYEAQ. CDR3 in DNA: TGTGCCAGCAGCTTAGAAAGCCGGACTGGCACCGGGGAGCTGTTTTTT. The encoded protein is CASSLESRTGTGELFF.

The J gene is TRBJ1-2, the V gene TRBV30, with D perhaps matching TRBD1 (5 bases). Trimming stripped 2 bases from V and 6 bases from J, with 16 bases between. The CDR3 totals 14 residues. Germline CDR1 reads GTSNPN; CDR2 reads SVGIG (reference sequence). The CDR3 loop is CAWSRKGPLNGYTF. For the CDR3, the DNA is TGTGCCTGGAGTAGAAAGGGGCCGCTAAATGGCTACACCTTC. Drawing the rest from reference TRBV30 and TRBJ1-2, the complete variable domain is SQTIHQWPATLVQPVGSPLSLECTVEGTSNPNLYWYRQAAGRGLQLLFYSVGIGQISSEVPQNLSASRPQDRQFILSSKKLLLSDSGFYLCAWSRKGPLNGYTFGSGTRLTVV.

The CDR3 nucleotides are TGTGCCAGCAGCTTCGTAGAGGCTCTACAGTACTTC. It codes for CASSFVEALQYF. This chain connects TRBV7-9 to TRBJ2-7; D not resolved. The germline V gene encodes CDR1 SEHNR and CDR2 FQNEAQ (reference sequence). CDR3 length equals 12 residues. Trimming left V 3 bases short and J 10 bases short, with 13 bases between.

The chain has TRBV3-1 (or the pseudogene TRBV3-2) and TRBJ2-3; possible D gene TRBD1, 8 bases. The CDR3 has 13 residues. V was pared by 10 bases and J by 6 bases, with 17 bases between. Germline assignment: CDR1 LGHDT and CDR2 YNNKEL (reference sequence). The CDR3 here is CATGGGGRDTQYF. Written as DNA, the CDR3 is TGTGCCACAGGGGGCGGGGGCCGGGATACGCAGTATTTT.

The chain uses TRBV6-5 and TRBJ1-2, with 11 bases aligning to TRBD1. This CDR3 contains 15 residues. After removal of 5 bases from V and 8 bases from J, the junction contained 10 bases not matched to a gene. CDR1 is MNHEY and CDR2 is SVGAGI in the germline V gene. CDR3 region: CASSPRWTGGQGYTF. DNA for the CDR3: TGTGCCAGCAGTCCCAGGTGGACAGGGGGCCAAGGCTACACCTTC.